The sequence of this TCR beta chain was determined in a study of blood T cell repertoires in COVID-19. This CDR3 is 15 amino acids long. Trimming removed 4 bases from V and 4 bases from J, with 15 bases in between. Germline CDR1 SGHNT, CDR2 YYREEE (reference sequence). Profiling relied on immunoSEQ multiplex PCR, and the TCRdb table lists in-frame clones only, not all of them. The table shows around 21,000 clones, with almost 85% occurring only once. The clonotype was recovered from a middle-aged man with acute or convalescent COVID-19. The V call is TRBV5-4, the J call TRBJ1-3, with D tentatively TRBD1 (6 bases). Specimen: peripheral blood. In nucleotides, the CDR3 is TGTGCCAGCAGCGACCTACAGGGATCGGGAAACACCATATATTTT. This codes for CASSDLQGSGNTIYF. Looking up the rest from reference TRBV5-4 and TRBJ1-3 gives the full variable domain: ETGVTQSPTHLIKTRGQQVTLRCSSQSGHNTVSWYQQALGQGPQFIFQYYREEENGRGNFPPRFSGLQFPNYSSELNVNALELDDSALYLCASSDLQGSGNTIYFGEGSWLTVV.